This T cell receptor beta chain is from a study of response to subunit inactivated influenza vaccine. General study results and limits: Researchers suggested that each seasonal influenza vaccination recruits few new T cells.

Trimming cost V 1 base and J 3 bases, with 13 bases left between them. The germline CDR1 and CDR2 sequences are SGHRS and YFSETQ. CDR3 length: 16 amino acids. Using its own MiXCR run on the RT-PCR reads, TCRdb lists one record per CDR3 protein. This sample has hundreds of thousands of distinct CDR3 sequences, with 15% to 19% found just once. This clonotype was seen only a few times. Its cognate antigen is unknown. Sequencing was performed on PBMCs from blood, taken 11 to 12 days after vaccination. This chain connects TRBV5-1 to TRBJ2-2; D might be TRBD1 (6 bases). This clonotype originated in a man aged 50 to 60 who received an inactivated influenza vaccine. The CDR3 DNA is TGCGCCAGCAGCTTGAAAGGTGCAGGGGACACCGGGGAGCTGTTTTTT. This codes for CASSLKGAGDTGELFF.